This T cell receptor (beta chain) was profiled in a study of cytomegalovirus exposure and HLA in healthy donors. Study-level background: Sequencing of about 200 million T cells in an earlier analysis found some 100 million unique TCR beta sequences. Study-wide findings and caveats: Indistinguishability led to the exclusion of some V segments, TRBV6-2 and TRBV6-3 included.

Amplification used 60 Vbeta primers and 13 Jbeta primers. Profiled with immunoSEQ multiplex PCR; TCRdb holds only in-frame clones, not every one. The sample holds about 89,000 clones, roughly three quarters seen once. Trimming removed 5 bases from V and 3 bases from J; junction bases left unmatched: 8. This CDR3 comprises 15 residues. From germline, CDR1 is MDHEN and CDR2 SYDVKM. About this clone itself: The antigen remains unidentified.

The clonotype comes from a man younger than 45 in good health and CMV-seronegative. The specimen sequenced was PBMCs. The rearrangement joins TRBV28 to TRBJ2-5, with 8 bases matching TRBD2. CDR3 loop: CASSAGGAGEETQYF. The CDR3 DNA sequence: TGTGCCAGCAGTGCCGGGGGAGCGGGAGAAGAGACCCAGTACTTC.